This T cell receptor (beta chain) came from a study of PD-L1 blockade in urothelial cancer (TCRdb year 2017). At the level of the whole study: All patients started therapy in the mid-2010s and received atezolizumab 1,200 mg intravenously every 3 weeks. Blood samples were analyzed at 3 weeks after treatment start (second dose) and at 6 weeks after treatment start. Durable clinical benefit was defined as progression-free survival longer than 6 months, and TCR features were also tested against progression-free and overall survival. Blood samples gave median yields of around 140,000 T cells and some 84,000 unique TCRs, along with a median clonality of around 0.08. Ten or so patients reached durable clinical benefit, while around 19 patients did not. The study was an exploratory multi-omic analysis of somatic, immune and clinical correlates of response to PD-L1 blockade with atezolizumab in urothelial cancer. Pretreatment blood TCR-seq was available for under 35 patients, at least one posttreatment blood collection was obtained for around 25 patients, and tumor TCR-seq was available for around 25 patients. About nine tenths of the roughly 29 patients were males with bladder-origin urothelial cancer, and about 65% of the roughly 30 reported a prior smoking history. In the same patients, pretreatment tumors underwent whole exome sequencing and RNA sequencing in addition to TCR sequencing. An ECOG performance status of 0 or 1 was recorded for the patients, and 0 to 3 prior chemotherapy regimens had been received by the patients. Pretreatment tumor samples and matched peripheral blood, collected serially before and after atezolizumab treatment, underwent TCR sequencing.

According to the germline V gene, CDR1 reads SGHDN and CDR2 reads FVKESK. Ends trimmed: V by 3 bases, J by 9 bases; bases unmatched to a gene: 8. The CDR3 sequence holds 15 residues, the cysteine and phenylalanine included. Kept here is only the CDR3 DNA, which spans 45 bases and is read in frame from base 1. To estimate absolute template abundance from read counts, synthetic TCR analog templates were spiked into each PCR. Using the immunoSEQ assay, TCRbeta CDR3 regions were amplified from genomic DNA with bias-controlled V and J gene primers. Sequencing of rearranged TCRbeta segments was done at approximately 20X coverage. Under the source paper's analysis protocol: Sequencing errors were corrected by clustering and CDR3s were annotated against IMGT to assign V, D and J genes. Only productive TCRbeta rearrangements were used in downstream analyses, excluding out-of-frame or stop-codon sequences. To compute clonality, Shannon entropy was normalized by the log of the number of unique productive sequences and then subtracted from one. Fisher's exact test with Benjamini-Hochberg correction, using a cutoff of adjusted p below 0.01, was how clones that differed between time points or between blood and tumor were identified. This is the immuneACCESS table as TCRdb keeps it, with only in-frame sequences that have V and J called. A part of the clones is gone; compared with another copy, unresolved V genes explain less than half, and the rest is unexplained. V and J calls and clone size are as listed in that table; D and trimming were resolved from the DNA. The sample table contains approximately 110,000 clones; only one count was recorded for approximately 85% of them. The ten top clones hold more than 2% of the sample.

A total of some 30 patients with locally advanced or metastatic urothelial carcinoma, treated at Memorial Sloan Kettering on a trial protocol, made up the cohort. Peripheral blood mononuclear cells were collected pretreatment and during treatment, with between 1 and 8 total time points per patient. The Qiagen DNeasy Blood extraction kit was used to purify genomic DNA from total PBMCs and tumor samples. PBMCs were collected pretreatment and during treatment, and were isolated and stored as previously described. This clone was seen once. It lacks a known antigen. No base quality values were provided; no much bigger clone lies one nucleotide off. The full study reports these points: Among patients with durable benefit, tumor-associated TCR clones showed greater expansion in peripheral blood 3 weeks after treatment started (n ≈ 21, p = 0.022). Improved progression-free and overall survival was found to be associated with pretreatment peripheral blood TCR clonality below the median. Because the sample size was small (n ≈ 30) and many exploratory analyses were performed, the results are intended to be hypothesis-generating.

The TCR was taken from a man aged 50-59 years with urothelial cancer. The rearrangement joined TRBV14 to TRBJ2-4, with 10 bases in between that match TRBD1. This material consisted of PBMCs, taken around atezolizumab (anti-PD-L1) treatment. The DNA reads TGTGCCAGCAGCCACTACGAGACAGGGGGCGGCATTCAGTACTTC. Translated, this is CASSHYETGGGIQYF. The full variable domain, completed from the reference TRBV14 and TRBJ2-4 proteins outside the CDR3, reads EAGVTQFPSHSVIEKGQTVTLRCDPISGHDNLYWYRRVMGKEIKFLLHFVKESKQDESGMPNNRFLAERTGGTYSTLKVQPAELEDSGVYFCASSHYETGGGIQYFGAGTRLSVL.